Listed below are T cell receptor beta chains from one sample, sequenced in a study of radiation and T cells in renal cell carcinoma. Using immunoSEQ multiplex PCR, the repertoire was profiled, and TCRdb retains in-frame clones only, with some absent. In the table there are around 170,000 clones, 88% of which are singletons. The material was blood, obtained from a patient whose treatment included radiotherapy and nephrectomy. Receptors were obtained from a woman in her forties or fifties with renal cell carcinoma. Each CDR3 is given with its conserved first and last residue. The D gene is left open where the match is weak. Size tells how often a clone was seen (once, few, many) or the class of an expanded clone, and some rows leave it out.

>once|TRBV19|TRBJ1-6|.
TGTGCCAGTAGTATTGTCCCAGCCAACAATAATTCACCCCTCCACTTT
CASSIVPANNNSPLHF
>.|TRBV13|TRBJ2-7|TRBD1
TGTGCCAGCAGCCCGGGACAGGGGCTGAACGAGCAGTACTTC
CASSPGQGLNEQYF
>.|TRBV7-2|TRBJ2-1|TRBD2
TGTGCCAGCAGCCCTCGTAGCGGGGGGGCAGGCCATGAGCAGTTCTTC
CASSPRSGGAGHEQFF
>.|TRBV2|TRBJ1-1|.
TGTGCCAGCAGTGAGCAGGGGAGCACTGAAGCTTTCTTT
CASSEQGSTEAFF
>.|TRBV7-6|TRBJ1-6|.
TGTGCCAGCAGCTTAAGGGCCTCTAATTCACCCCTCCACTTT
CASSLRASNSPLHF
>.|TRBV5-1|TRBJ2-1|TRBD2
TGCGCCAGCAGTCGACTGACTAGCGGGGGACATGAGCAGTTCTTC
CASSRLTSGGHEQFF
>.|TRBV7-2|TRBJ2-1|TRBD2
TGTGCCAGCAGCGCCAGACTAGCGGGGGGCCCGAAGCAGTTCTTC
CASSARLAGGPKQFF
>.|TRBV9|TRBJ2-1|.
TGTGCCAGCAGCGATGCCGGGACCACCTACAATGAGCAGTTCTTC
CASSDAGTTYNEQFF
>.|TRBV7-9|TRBJ2-3|.
TGTGCCAGCAGCCAGGGCAAAGATACGCAGTATTTT
CASSQGKDTQYF
>.|TRBV19|TRBJ1-4|.
TGTGCCAGTAGTATAAGGGGGGGGATCGGGAGTAGAACTAATGAAAAACTGTTTTTT
CASSIRGGIGSRTNEKLFF
>.|TRBV5-1|TRBJ2-3|.
TGCGCCAGCAGCGACACAGATACGCAGTATTTT
CASSDTDTQYF
>.|TRBV11-3|TRBJ2-2|TRBD1
TGTGCCAGCAGCTTAGAGGGACAGCTTGGCCCCGGGGAGCTGTTTTTT
CASSLEGQLGPGELFF
>.|TRBV2|TRBJ1-2|TRBD1
TGTGCCAGCAGTGAGCAGGGGGCTTCTTATGGCTACACCTTC
CASSEQGASYGYTF
>.|TRBV19|TRBJ2-1|TRBD2
TGTGCCAGTAGTATCCCCGGTGCGGGGGGGTGGAATGAGCAGTTCTTC
CASSIPGAGGWNEQFF
>.|TRBV7-2|TRBJ2-3|.
TGTGCCAGCAGCCCGAGAGGGTTGAGCACAGATACGCAGTATTTT
CASSPRGLSTDTQYF
>.|TRBV18|TRBJ1-1|.
TGTGCCAGCTCACCAAACAGGGAGAACACTGAAGCTTTCTTT
CASSPNRENTEAFF
>.|TRBV6-5|TRBJ1-1|.
TGTGCCAGCAGTTTGACTGGGGCTCCCGCCACTGAAGCTTTCTTT
CASSLTGAPATEAFF
>.|TRBV5-1|TRBJ1-1|.
TGCGCCAGCAGCTTGGCCTATGTTTCGGTAGCTTTCTTT
CASSLAYVSVAFF
>.|TRBV7-9|TRBJ1-6|.
TGTGCCAGCAGCCAAGACAGACGCAATTCACCCCTCCACTTT
CASSQDRRNSPLHF
>.|TRBV14|TRBJ2-3|TRBD2
TGTGCCAGCAGCCAAGAGCGGGGGGGATTCGAAGCGCAGTATTTT
CASSQERGGFEAQYF
>.|TRBV7-2|TRBJ2-2|TRBD1
TGTGCCAGCAATATACAGGGGGCGGACACCGGGGAGCTGTTTTTT
CASNIQGADTGELFF
>.|TRBV25-1|TRBJ2-7|TRBD1
TGTGCCAGCAGTGATCGGGACAGGGTGAGTGGCGAGCAGTACTTC
CASSDRDRVSGEQYF
>.|TRBV19|TRBJ1-3|TRBD1
TGTGCCAGTAGCGAACAGGGGTGGGGAAACACCATATATTTT
CASSEQGWGNTIYF
>.|TRBV29-1|TRBJ2-1|.
TGCAGCGTTGTGCGCAGGATCACCTACAATGAGCAGTTCTTC
CSVVRRITYNEQFF
>.|TRBV19|TRBJ2-2|.
TGTGCCAGTCGGGGGGCAGCGAACACCGGGGAGCTGTTTTTT
CASRGAANTGELFF
>.|TRBV7-2|TRBJ2-6|.
TGTGCCAGCAGCTCCGAGAGCTCTGGGGCCAACGTCCTGACTTTC
CASSSESSGANVLTF
>.|TRBV2|TRBJ1-4|TRBD1
TGTGCCAGTACTCCCCCCGACAGGGGGCGAGATGAAAAACTGTTTTTT
CASTPPDRGRDEKLFF
>.|TRBV2|TRBJ2-1|.
TGTGCCAGCAGTGTGGGGGGTGCCGGGGTCTTC
CASSVGGAGVF
>.|TRBV5-6|TRBJ1-2|.
TGTGCCAGCAGCTTGTGGACCCAGAGGGCAGGCTATGGCTACACCTTC
CASSLWTQRAGYGYTF
>.|TRBV29-1|TRBJ2-5|.
TGCAGCGTTACCCTTGTCGGGACAACCCGGACGAGACCCCAGTACTTC
CSVTLVGTTRTRPQYF
>.|TRBV23-1|TRBJ1-1|.
TGCGCCAGCACTATCCCCAGGGTTAGTAACACTGAAGCTTTCTTT
CASTIPRVSNTEAFF
>.|TRBV30|TRBJ1-2|.
TGTGCCTGGAAGCCGGGCCGGGGCCCCTATGGCTACACCTTC
CAWKPGRGPYGYTF
>.|TRBV5-8|TRBJ2-5|TRBD1
TGTGCCAGCAGCTTGGGAGGACAGGGACGAGAGACCCAGTACTTC
CASSLGGQGRETQYF
>.|TRBV18|TRBJ1-4|.
TGTGCCAGCTCACAAGAAATTACAGGGATTAATGAAAAACTGTTTTTT
CASSQEITGINEKLFF
>few|TRBV6-1|TRBJ2-1|TRBD1
TGTGCCAGCAGGACGGGACAGGGTATTATCGATGAGCAGTTCTTC
CASRTGQGIIDEQFF
>.|TRBV19|TRBJ2-2|.
TGTGCCAGTAGTATCCCGGGACAAAAAACCGGGGAGCTGTTTTTT
CASSIPGQKTGELFF
>.|TRBV19|TRBJ1-6|.
TGTGCCAGTAGTATAACCGGGGGCCGTAATTCACCCCTCCACTTT
CASSITGGRNSPLHF
>.|TRBV4-2|TRBJ2-2|.
TGTGCCAGCCACCGGGCAGGTCCGACCGGGGAGCTGTTTTTT
CASHRAGPTGELFF
>once|TRBV29-1|TRBJ1-2|.
TGCAGCGTTGAAGACTACTCCGGTGACTATGGCTACACCTTC
CSVEDYSGDYGYTF
>.|TRBV30|TRBJ2-2|.
TGTGCCTGGAGTGTGGGGTTCTACGGGGAGCTGTTTTTT
CAWSVGFYGELFF
>.|TRBV7-3|TRBJ1-2|TRBD1
TGTGCCAGCAGCTTATCGGGACAGCGGTATGGCTACACCTTC
CASSLSGQRYGYTF
>.|TRBV19|TRBJ2-5|TRBD1
TGTGCCAGTAGTATACCGGGACAGGGGGAAGAGACCCAGTACTTC
CASSIPGQGEETQYF
>.|TRBV29-1|TRBJ1-1|.
TGCAGCGTTGAAGAGACTGAAGCTTTCTTT
CSVEETEAFF
>.|TRBV5-6|TRBJ1-1|.
TGTGCCAGCAGCTTGGTCCAGAGGGCTATCACTGAAGCTTTCTTT
CASSLVQRAITEAFF
>.|TRBV4-1|TRBJ1-5|.
TGCGCCAGCAGCCAAGATTCCAATCAGCCCCAGCATTTT
CASSQDSNQPQHF
>.|TRBV4-1|TRBJ2-7|TRBD1
TGCGCCAGCAGCCAGACACATTCGGGACAGGGGATCTACGAGCAGTACTTC
CASSQTHSGQGIYEQYF
>.|TRBV18|TRBJ1-1|.
TGTGCCAGCTCGAGGGTAACCCGGACAGATCAGAACACTGAAGCTTTCTTT
CASSRVTRTDQNTEAFF
>.|TRBV19|TRBJ1-1|.
TGTGCCAGTAGTATAGGGGGCTTGAACACTGAAGCTTTCTTT
CASSIGGLNTEAFF
>.|TRBV7-9|TRBJ2-2|.
TGTGCCAGCAGATGGACAGCGAACACCGGGGAGCTGTTTTTT
CASRWTANTGELFF
>once|TRBV4-1|TRBJ2-2|TRBD2
TGCGCCAGCAGCCAGCGACTAGCGGGGGCGCGGACCGGGGAGCTGTTTTTT
CASSQRLAGARTGELFF
>.|TRBV20-1|TRBJ1-2|.
TGCAGTGCTCGACGGGGGGGTGGCTACACCTTC
CSARRGGGYTF
>.|TRBV6-6|TRBJ2-5|TRBD2
TGTGCCAGCAGTGTCTATAGCGGGGGTGAAGAGACCCAGTACTTC
CASSVYSGGEETQYF
>.|TRBV20-1|TRBJ2-1|.
TGCAGTGCTACCATCAATGAGCAGTTCTTC
CSATINEQFF
>.|TRBV5-4|TRBJ1-2|.
TGTGCCAGCAGCCAAAATGGGGGGATCAACTATGGCTACACCTTC
CASSQNGGINYGYTF